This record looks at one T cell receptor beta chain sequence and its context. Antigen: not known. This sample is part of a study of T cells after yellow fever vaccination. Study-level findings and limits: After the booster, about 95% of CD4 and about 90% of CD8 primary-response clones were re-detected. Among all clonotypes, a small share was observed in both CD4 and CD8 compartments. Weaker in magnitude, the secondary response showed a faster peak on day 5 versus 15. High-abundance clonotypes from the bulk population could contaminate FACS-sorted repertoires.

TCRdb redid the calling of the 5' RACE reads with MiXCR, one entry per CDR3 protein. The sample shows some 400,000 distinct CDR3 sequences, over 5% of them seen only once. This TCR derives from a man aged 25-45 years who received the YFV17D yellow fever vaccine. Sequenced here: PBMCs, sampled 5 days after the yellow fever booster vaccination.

CDR3 sequence (DNA): TGTGCCAGCAGCCCCGTTGGAGTAGCGGGTAGCTCCTACAATGAGCAGTTCTTC. Its translation: CASSPVGVAGSSYNEQFF. V is TRBV6-1 and J is TRBJ2-1, with 7 bases that match TRBD2. This CDR3 has 18 amino acids. CDR1 and CDR2 from the germline V gene are MNHNS and SASEGT. Trimming cost V 6 bases and J 0 bases; bases outside gene matches: 14.